The 17 T cell receptor beta chains below all came from one sample that was sequenced in a study of spatial heterogeneity in lung cancer. Study findings and constraints: Counts that tracked tumor mutation counts were those of expanded intratumoral alpha and beta TCRs.

Time point indicated: sample taken at primary tumor resection. MiXCR was run by TCRdb on the 5' RACE reads, yielding one entry per CDR3 protein. The data show a few thousand distinct CDR3 sequences, with 2.5% to 4% seen just once and approximately 15% held by the top ten. The antigens for these receptors are not known. This sample comprised lung tumor tissue, obtained at surgery. These receptors all stem from a male donor with early-stage non-small cell lung cancer.

In this sample, this clonotype is medium-sized. The chain couples TRBV11-2 to TRBJ2-2, with TRBD2 matching over 7 bases. The CDR3 totals 15 residues. V was clipped by 2 bases and J by 6 bases; unmatched bases: 6. Germline assignment: CDR1 SGHAT and CDR2 FQNNGV. This chain's CDR3 is CASSLNPGGSGELFF. The DNA for the CDR3 is TGTGCCAGCAGCTTAAATCCGGGGGGATCCGGGGAGCTGTTTTTT.

By sample fraction, this clonotype is medium-sized. This chain links TRBV20-1 with TRBJ2-1; D is ambiguous. CDR3 size: 14 residues. CDR1 and CDR2 (germline): DFQATT, SNEGSKA (reference sequence). The V and J ends lost 6 bases and 3 bases respectively, with 15 bases between them. The CDR3 region has the DNA TGCAGTGCCCCCCATGGCAGAGGCTACAATGAGCAGTTCTTC. This gives the protein CSAPHGRGYNEQFF.

This clonotype is judged medium-sized (0.01 to 0.1%). This chain links TRBV12-3 or TRBV12-4 with TRBJ2-2; D call uncertain. The CDR3 is 12 residues long. V was clipped by 1 base and J by 5 bases, with 2 bases between them. CDR3 amino acids: CASSLGTGELFF. The DNA of the CDR3 is TGTGCCAGCAGTTTAGGGACCGGGGAGCTGTTTTTT.

The V and J genes are TRBV5-1 and TRBJ1-2, with a possible D match to TRBD1 (5 bases). From germline, CDR1 is SGHRS and CDR2 YFSETQ. Trimming removed 0 bases from V and 8 bases from J, with 14 bases in between. The CDR3 loop spans 14 amino acids. CDR3 in DNA: TGCGCCAGCAGCTTGGATCCAGGGAAGGGAGGCTACACCTTC. Its translation: CASSLDPGKGGYTF.

The sample holds a few counts of this clonotype. V usage is TRBV12-3 or TRBV12-4 and J usage is TRBJ1-5; D is perhaps TRBD1 (5 bases). The CDR3 consists of 13 residues. V was cut by 3 bases and J by 8 bases, with 11 bases left in between. The CDR3 DNA sequence: TGTGCCAGCAGTTTGTTAGGGGTTGAGCCCCAGCATTTT. It translates to CASSLLGVEPQHF.

This clonotype has more than one count but fewer than ten. The chain carries TRBV11-2 and TRBJ1-6; a possible D gene is TRBD1 (6 bases). V dropped 5 bases and J dropped 4 bases, with 9 bases sitting between them. This CDR3 contains 14 residues. Germline V gene sequence: CDR1 SGHAT, CDR2 FQNNGV. CDR3: CASSTGQYNSPLHF. For the CDR3, the DNA is TGTGCCAGCAGCACAGGACAGTATAATTCACCCCTCCACTTT.

Within the sample, this clonotype is medium-sized. V usage is TRBV27 and J usage is TRBJ2-3; 9 bases line up with TRBD2. V was clipped by 3 bases and J by 5 bases; unmatched bases: 9. In germline, CDR1 is MNHEY, CDR2 SMNVEV (reference sequence). The CDR3 length is 16 residues. CDR3 residues: CASSFIASGVGDTQYF. CDR3 nucleotide sequence: TGTGCCAGCAGTTTTATCGCTAGCGGGGTAGGAGATACGCAGTATTTT.

By its share, this clonotype is medium-sized. The DNA of the CDR3 is TGTGCCAGCAGTGATTGGGGGCTCGAGCAGTACGTC. Protein sequence: CASSDWGLEQYV. The chain has TRBV6-1 and TRBJ2-7, with D tentatively TRBD1 (6 bases). V shed 3 bases and J shed 6 bases, with 9 bases lying between them. In germline, CDR1 is MNHNS, CDR2 SASEGT. The CDR3 spans 12 residues.

This clonotype qualifies as medium-sized (0.01 to 0.1%). In DNA form, the CDR3 reads TGTGCCAGCAGTACCTCGACAGGGGAAGATCAGCCCCAGCATTTT. It encodes CASSTSTGEDQPQHF. The V call is TRBV6-2 or TRBV6-3, the J call TRBJ1-5; TRBD1 aligns across 8 bases. Germline V lookup: CDR1 MNHEY, CDR2 SVGEGT. V was clipped by 5 bases and J by 5 bases; unmatched bases: 8. The CDR3 runs to 15 residues.

This clonotype is medium-sized in the sample. This rearrangement joins TRBV5-1 to TRBJ1-2; 7 nucleotides agree with TRBD1. The CDR3 runs to 15 residues. The ends lost 2 bases at V and 0 bases at J; junction bases unmatched: 4. CDR1 and CDR2 (germline): SGHRS, YFSETQ. CDR3 DNA: TGCGCCAGCAGCTTAACAGGGGATCCTAACTATGGCTACACCTTC. It yields the protein CASSLTGDPNYGYTF.

This clonotype is classed as medium-sized. The chain uses TRBV6-2 or TRBV6-3 and TRBJ1-5; 7 bases match TRBD1. The CDR3 has 16 residues. Germline V gene lookup returns CDR1 MNHEY and CDR2 SVGEGT. Losses at the gene ends were 6 bases for V and 4 bases for J; bases not matched to a gene: 12. This CDR3 is CASSPTGRGPNQPQHF. As DNA, the CDR3 is TGTGCCAGCAGCCCTACAGGAAGGGGGCCAAATCAGCCCCAGCATTTT.

By its share, this clonotype is medium-sized (0.01 to 0.1%). The V gene is TRBV7-9, the J gene TRBJ2-6, with 10 nucleotides matching TRBD1. Unmatched junction bases numbered 6, after V lost 10 bases and J lost 0 bases. The CDR3 loop spans 16 amino acids. From germline, CDR1 is SEHNR and CDR2 FQNEAQ (reference sequence). This chain's CDR3 is CAIRDRGSSGANVLTF. The CDR3 DNA sequence: TGTGCCATCCGGGACAGGGGAAGCTCTGGGGCCAACGTCCTGACTTTC.

In its sample, this clonotype is medium-sized. This chain links TRBV12-3 or TRBV12-4 with TRBJ1-6, with D tentatively TRBD1 (5 bases). The CDR3 covers 13 residues. V gave up 8 bases and J gave up 14 bases, with 19 bases separating them. As DNA, the CDR3 is TGTGCCAGCGGGAACAGGACACCGAAGACCCTCCACTTT. Encoded protein: CASGNRTPKTLHF.

The V gene is TRBV30, the J gene TRBJ2-1; TRBD2 matches 15 bases. With 4 bases clipped from V and 12 bases from J, the junction kept 10 bases outside the gene matches. The CDR3 contains 15 residues. The germline gives CDR1 GTSNPN, CDR2 SVGIG (reference sequence). Written as DNA, the CDR3 is TGTGCCTGGACCCCCCGGACTAGCGGGGGGGCCGTGCAGTTCTTC. Amino acids: CAWTPRTSGGAVQFF.

This clonotype was seen repeatedly, ten times or more. The chain uses TRBV20-1 and TRBJ2-5, with unresolved D. The CDR3 is 11 amino acids. Trimming removed 6 bases at V and 2 bases at J, with 7 bases between. Germline V CDR1 and CDR2: DFQATT, SNEGSKA (reference sequence). The DNA of the CDR3 is TGCAGTGCCCGTATTCAAGAGACCCAGTACTTC. Translating gives CSARIQETQYF.

The genes are TRBV2 and TRBJ2-2; possible D gene TRBD2, 7 bases. Germline V gene sequence: CDR1 SNHLY, CDR2 FYNNEI. CDR3 length: 20 amino acids. With 4 bases removed from V and 4 bases from J, the gap between germline ends came to 28 bases. For the CDR3, the DNA is TGTGCCAGCAGTGGCCCCTCCGGTCGGAGGGGGGGTTTGATCACCGGGGAGCTGTTTTTT. It translates to CASSGPSGRRGGLITGELFF.

In this sample, this clonotype is medium-sized. The V and J genes are TRBV5-1 and TRBJ2-2; the D gene is possibly TRBD2 (5 bases). Between the trimmed V and J ends, which lost 3 bases and 4 bases, there was a span of 19 bases. There are 17 residues in the CDR3. CDR1 is SGHRS, CDR2 YFSETQ, per germline. CDR3 sequence reads: CASSWTRLNRGTGELFF. CDR3 nucleotides: TGCGCCAGCAGCTGGACCCGACTAAACCGAGGCACCGGGGAGCTGTTTTTT.